This record looks at one TCR beta chain sequence and its context. The authors' processing: Quantification of nucleated cells was approximated via reference gene primer amplification. The method was immunoSEQ multiplex PCR; TCRdb's version includes in-frame clones alone and lacks a portion of them. The V and J calls and clone size were taken over from that table, and D and trimming were inferred from the DNA. The profile shows roughly 120,000 clones, around four fifths of them singletons. Germline assignment: CDR1 SGHNT and CDR2 YENEEA. Trimming took 5 bases from V and 1 from J; bases not matched to a gene: 5. The CDR3 has 16 residues. This sample is part of a study of blood T cell repertoires in COVID-19. Study background: Samples came from the United States, Italy and Spain, spanning acute and convalescent COVID-19. T cells, B-cell-depleted T cells, or PBMCs provided the cDNA or gDNA that served as material.

Sequenced: peripheral blood. This chain joins TRBV11-3 and TRBJ2-5; TRBD2 aligns across 12 bases. The clonotype originates from a man between 65 and 80 years old with active or convalescent COVID-19. The CDR3 protein is CASSPWTSGIQETQYF. Here the CDR3 DNA reads TGTGCCAGCAGCCCGTGGACTAGCGGGATCCAAGAGACCCAGTACTTC. The whole variable domain, filled in from reference TRBV11-3 and TRBJ2-5, reads EAGVVQSPRYKIIEKKQPVAFWCNPISGHNTLYWYLQNLGQGPELLIRYENEEAVDDSQLPKDRFSAERLKGVDSTLKIQPAELGDSAVYLCASSPWTSGIQETQYFGPGTRLLVL.